These 14 T cell receptor beta chains came from one sample sequenced in a study of blood T cell repertoires in COVID-19. Measured with immunoSEQ multiplex PCR; TCRdb has only the in-frame clones, and not every one. The table lists about 76,000 clones, around nine tenths of them singletons. Input material: peripheral blood. Receptors originate from a man in his forties or fifties with active COVID-19.

This chain links TRBV4-2 with TRBJ1-5; possibly TRBD1 for D (5 bases). V was clipped by 2 bases and J by 4 bases, with 12 bases between them. Germline-derived CDR1 and CDR2 are LGHNA and YNFKEQ. The CDR3 extends over 15 amino acids. CDR3 sequence (DNA): TGTGCCAGCAGCCAACAACCGGGACTAAATCAGCCCCAGCATTTT. Residues: CASSQQPGLNQPQHF.

The V gene is TRBV9, the J gene TRBJ2-1, with TRBD2 matching 7 bases. Germline V gene lookup returns CDR1 SGDLS and CDR2 YYNGEE. V lost 1 base to trimming and J lost 4 bases; unmatched junction nucleotides: 2. There are 14 residues in the CDR3. CDR3 in amino acids: CASSVTGGYNEQFF. The DNA of the CDR3 is TGTGCCAGCAGCGTAACGGGGGGTTACAATGAGCAGTTCTTC.

The genes are TRBV29-1 and TRBJ2-1; 10 positions match TRBD1. The V gene's germline CDR1 is SQVTM and CDR2 ANQGSEA. J lost 9 bases, V lost 5 bases, and 13 bases had no gene match. This CDR3 contains 15 residues. Here the CDR3 DNA reads TGCAGCGTTTCCTCTCCGGGACAGGGGTTGGGTGAGCAGTTCTTC. Amino acid sequence: CSVSSPGQGLGEQFF.

The CDR3 DNA reads as TGTGCCAGCAGCTTAGGACCAGGCAGGGCCCTGGGTGGGGAAACCCAGCATTTT. This sequence encodes CASSLGPGRALGGETQHF. V and J are TRBV7-2 and TRBJ1-5; D might be TRBD1 (5 bases). Trimming cost V 1 base and J 11 bases, with 27 bases left between them. CDR3 length: 18 residues. The V gene's germline CDR1 is SGHTA and CDR2 FQGNSA.

The V call is TRBV3-1 (or the pseudogene TRBV3-2), the J call TRBJ1-6; D remains unclear. The CDR3 loop spans 17 amino acids. Germline CDR1 LGHDT, CDR2 YNNKEL (reference sequence). Trimming stripped 3 bases from V and 1 base from J, with 13 bases between. In nucleotides, the CDR3 is TGTGCCAGCAGCCACCTCCTAGGAAGGTCCTATAATTCACCCCTCCACTTT. Protein product: CASSHLLGRSYNSPLHF.

This clone showed up just a few times. The rearrangement links TRBV27 to TRBJ2-5; 10 nucleotides line up with TRBD1. Germline values: CDR1 MNHEY, CDR2 SMNVEV (reference sequence). This CDR3 region has 15 residues. V dropped 7 bases and J dropped 2; count of bases not matched to a gene: 7. CDR3 region: CASTQGQGGQETQYF. CDR3 bases: TGTGCCAGCACCCAAGGACAGGGGGGGCAAGAGACCCAGTACTTC.

The chain carries TRBV5-5 and TRBJ2-1; D is perhaps TRBD1 (6 bases). Trimming took 0 bases from V and 6 from J, leaving 19 bases between them. Germline V gives CDR1 SGHKS, CDR2 YYEKEE (reference sequence). The CDR3 is 17 residues long. The CDR3 sequence is CASSLGPTGSRTNEQFF. CDR3 coding DNA: TGTGCCAGCAGCTTGGGGCCGACAGGATCCCGAACCAATGAGCAGTTCTTC.

The chain links TRBV4-1 to TRBJ2-5; D perhaps matches TRBD2 (6 bases). Trimming pared 1 base from V and 5 bases from J, leaving 17 bases between. This CDR3 contains 16 residues. Germline assignment: CDR1 MGHRA and CDR2 YSYEKL. The CDR3 sequence: CASSQAIGAGRETQYF. The DNA of the CDR3 is TGCGCCAGCAGCCAAGCCATCGGGGCGGGGAGGGAGACCCAGTACTTC.

The chain carries TRBV18 and TRBJ1-4, with D unresolved. The CDR3 consists of 12 residues. V was pared by 6 bases and J by 10 bases, with 12 bases between. Germline V CDR1 and CDR2: KGHSH, LQKENI. The CDR3 here is CASSEGGGKLFF. The CDR3 region has the DNA TGTGCCAGCTCCGAGGGCGGCGGAAAACTGTTTTTT.

The chain uses TRBV20-1 and TRBJ2-7; a possible D gene is TRBD1 (6 bases). This CDR3 has 12 amino acids. Between the trimmed V and J ends, which lost 3 bases and 6 bases, there was a span of 12 bases. Germline V lookup: CDR1 DFQATT, CDR2 SNEGSKA (reference sequence). CDR3 sequence reads: CSASLNRAEQYF. The CDR3 coding sequence is TGCAGTGCTAGTCTGAACAGGGCCGAGCAGTACTTC.

The rearrangement joins TRBV15 to TRBJ1-2; 9 nucleotides line up with TRBD1. CDR1 is LNHNV, CDR2 YYDKDF, per germline (reference sequence). This CDR3 is built from 16 residues. The junction had 11 bases not matched to a gene; V was cut back by 2 bases and J by 7 bases. CDR3 bases: TGTGCCACCAGCAGAAGGGGACAGGGCACCTTCTCTGGCTACACCTTC. Translated: CATSRRGQGTFSGYTF.

V usage is TRBV19 and J usage is TRBJ2-1, with 8 positions matching TRBD2. Germline assignment: CDR1 LNHDA and CDR2 SQIVND (reference sequence). Germline trimming cut 5 bases from V and 4 bases from J; bases unmatched to any gene: 16. The CDR3 contains 18 residues. In nucleotides, the CDR3 is TGTGCCAGTAGTGCCCGACGAACCGGGGGGGCCTCGTACAATGAGCAGTTCTTC. It specifies CASSARRTGGASYNEQFF.

This clone came up once. The chain has TRBV5-1 and TRBJ1-5; D remains unclear. V lost 1 base to trimming and J lost 4 bases, with 12 bases between them. The V gene's germline CDR1 is SGHRS and CDR2 YFSETQ. This CDR3 is built from 15 residues. The CDR3 DNA reads TGCGCCAGCAGCTTGACGGGAATTGGGAATCAGCCCCAGCATTTT. This gives the protein CASSLTGIGNQPQHF.

V gene TRBV4-1 combines with J gene TRBJ1-2; 11 nucleotides agree with TRBD1. CDR1 and CDR2 (germline): MGHRA, YSYEKL. The CDR3 has 18 residues. J was trimmed by 0 bases and V by 5 bases; bases with no gene match: 11. CDR3 in DNA: TGCGCCAGCAGCTCAGCCCCCCCGGACAGGGGGCCTAACTATGGCTACACCTTC. Amino acid sequence: CASSSAPPDRGPNYGYTF.